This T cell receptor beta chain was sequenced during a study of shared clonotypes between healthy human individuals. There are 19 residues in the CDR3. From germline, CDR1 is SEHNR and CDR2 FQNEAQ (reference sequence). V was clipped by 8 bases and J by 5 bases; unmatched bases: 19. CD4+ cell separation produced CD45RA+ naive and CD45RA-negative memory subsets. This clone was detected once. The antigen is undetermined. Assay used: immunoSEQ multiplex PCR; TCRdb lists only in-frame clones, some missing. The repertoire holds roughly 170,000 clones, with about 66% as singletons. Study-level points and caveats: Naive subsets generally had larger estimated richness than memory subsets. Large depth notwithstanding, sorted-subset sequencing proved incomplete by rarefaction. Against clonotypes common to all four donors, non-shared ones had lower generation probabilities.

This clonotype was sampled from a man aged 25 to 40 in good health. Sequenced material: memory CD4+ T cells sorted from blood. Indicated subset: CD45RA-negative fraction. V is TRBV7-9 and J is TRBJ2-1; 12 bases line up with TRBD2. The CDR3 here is CASRLAGVIGAPKDNEQFF. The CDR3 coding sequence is TGTGCCAGCCGACTAGCGGGAGTAATCGGGGCCCCGAAGGACAATGAGCAGTTCTTC.